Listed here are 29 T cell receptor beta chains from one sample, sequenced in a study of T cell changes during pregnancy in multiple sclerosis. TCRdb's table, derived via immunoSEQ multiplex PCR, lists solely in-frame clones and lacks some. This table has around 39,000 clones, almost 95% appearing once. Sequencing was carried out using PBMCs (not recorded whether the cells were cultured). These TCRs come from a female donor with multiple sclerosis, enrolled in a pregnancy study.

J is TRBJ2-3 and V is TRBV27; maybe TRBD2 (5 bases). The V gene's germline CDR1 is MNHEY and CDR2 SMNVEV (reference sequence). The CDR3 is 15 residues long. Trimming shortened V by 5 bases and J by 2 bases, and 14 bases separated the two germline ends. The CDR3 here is CASSPRTRITDTQYF. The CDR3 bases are TGTGCCAGCAGTCCTCGGACTCGGATCACAGATACGCAGTATTTT.

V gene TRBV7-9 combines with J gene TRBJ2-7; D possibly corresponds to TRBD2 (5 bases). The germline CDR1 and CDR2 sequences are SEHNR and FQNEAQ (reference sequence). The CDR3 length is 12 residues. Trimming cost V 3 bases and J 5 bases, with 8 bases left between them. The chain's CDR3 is CASSLGRDEQYF. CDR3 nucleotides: TGTGCCAGCAGCTTGGGGAGAGACGAGCAGTACTTC.

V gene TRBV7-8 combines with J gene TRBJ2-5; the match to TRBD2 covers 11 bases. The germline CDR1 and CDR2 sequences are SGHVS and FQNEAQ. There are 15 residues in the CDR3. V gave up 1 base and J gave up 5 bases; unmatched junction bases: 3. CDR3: CASSLGLAGMETQYF. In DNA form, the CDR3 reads TGTGCCAGCAGCTTAGGACTAGCGGGAATGGAGACCCAGTACTTC.

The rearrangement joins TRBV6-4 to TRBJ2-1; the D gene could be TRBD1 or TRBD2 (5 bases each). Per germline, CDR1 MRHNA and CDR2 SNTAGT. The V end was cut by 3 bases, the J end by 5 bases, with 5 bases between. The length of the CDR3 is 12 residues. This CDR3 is CASSEGDNEQFF. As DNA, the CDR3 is TGTGCCAGCAGTGAGGGGGACAATGAGCAGTTCTTC.

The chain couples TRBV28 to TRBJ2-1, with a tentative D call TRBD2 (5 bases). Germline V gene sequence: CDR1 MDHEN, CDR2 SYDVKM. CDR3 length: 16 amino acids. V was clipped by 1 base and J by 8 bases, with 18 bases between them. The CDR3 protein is CASSLSGTSVLDEQFF. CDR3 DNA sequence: TGTGCCAGCAGTTTATCTGGTACTAGTGTTTTGGATGAGCAGTTCTTC.

The CDR3 region has the DNA TGTGCCAGCAGTCTTGGGACAGGGGCCTACGAGCAGTACTTC. Translated: CASSLGTGAYEQYF. This chain links TRBV27 with TRBJ2-7; the match to TRBD1 covers 10 bases. The germline gives CDR1 MNHEY, CDR2 SMNVEV (reference sequence). The J segment lost 2 bases and the V segment lost 5 bases, leaving 3 bases of the junction unmatched. The CDR3 totals 14 residues.

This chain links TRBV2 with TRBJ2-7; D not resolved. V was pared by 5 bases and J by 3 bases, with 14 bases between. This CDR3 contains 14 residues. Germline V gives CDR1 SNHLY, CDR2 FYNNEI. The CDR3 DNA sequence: TGTGCCAGCAGTCTCCGCCAGTCTCTCTACGAGCAGTACTTC. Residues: CASSLRQSLYEQYF.

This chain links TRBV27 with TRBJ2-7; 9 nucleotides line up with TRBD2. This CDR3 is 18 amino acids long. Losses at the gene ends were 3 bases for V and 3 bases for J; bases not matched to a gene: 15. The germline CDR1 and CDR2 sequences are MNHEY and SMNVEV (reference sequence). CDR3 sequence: CASSFKGGLLAGLYEQYF. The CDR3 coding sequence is TGTGCCAGCAGTTTCAAGGGGGGCCTACTAGCGGGCCTCTACGAGCAGTACTTC.

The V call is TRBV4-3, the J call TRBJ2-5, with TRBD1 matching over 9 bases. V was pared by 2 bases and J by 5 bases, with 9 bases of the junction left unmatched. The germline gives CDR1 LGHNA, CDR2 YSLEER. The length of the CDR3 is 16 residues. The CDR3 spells CASSQQVGTGSETQYF. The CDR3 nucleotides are TGCGCCAGCAGCCAACAAGTCGGGACAGGGTCGGAGACCCAGTACTTC.

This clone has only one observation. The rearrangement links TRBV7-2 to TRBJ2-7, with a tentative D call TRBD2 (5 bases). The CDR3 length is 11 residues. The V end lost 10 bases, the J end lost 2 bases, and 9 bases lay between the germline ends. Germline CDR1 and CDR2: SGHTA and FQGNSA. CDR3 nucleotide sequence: TGTGCCACCACGGGGACCTACGAGCAGTACTTC. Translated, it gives CATTGTYEQYF.

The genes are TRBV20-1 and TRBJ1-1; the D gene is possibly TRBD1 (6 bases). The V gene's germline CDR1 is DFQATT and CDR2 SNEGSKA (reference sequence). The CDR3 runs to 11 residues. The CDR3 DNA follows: TGCAGATTGACAGGGAACACTGAAGCTTTCTTT. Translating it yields CRLTGNTEAFF.

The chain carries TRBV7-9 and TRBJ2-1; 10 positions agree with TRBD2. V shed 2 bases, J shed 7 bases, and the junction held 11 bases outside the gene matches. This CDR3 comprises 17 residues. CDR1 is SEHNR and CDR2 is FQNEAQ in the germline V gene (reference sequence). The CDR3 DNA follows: TGTGCCAGCAGCTTACAAGCCTCTAGCGGGAGCTTTAATGAGCAGTTCTTC. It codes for CASSLQASSGSFNEQFF.

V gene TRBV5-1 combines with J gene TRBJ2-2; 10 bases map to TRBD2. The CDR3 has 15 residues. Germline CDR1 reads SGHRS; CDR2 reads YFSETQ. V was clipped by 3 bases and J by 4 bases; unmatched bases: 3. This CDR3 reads CASSYGTSATGELFF. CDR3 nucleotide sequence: TGCGCCAGCAGCTACGGGACTAGCGCCACCGGGGAGCTGTTTTTT.

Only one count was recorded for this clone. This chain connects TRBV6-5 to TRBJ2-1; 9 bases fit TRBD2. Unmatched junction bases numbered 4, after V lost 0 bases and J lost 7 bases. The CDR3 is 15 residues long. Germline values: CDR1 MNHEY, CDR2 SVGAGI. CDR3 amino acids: CASSYSSGSWNEQFF. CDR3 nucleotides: TGTGCCAGCAGTTACTCTAGCGGGAGTTGGAATGAGCAGTTCTTC.

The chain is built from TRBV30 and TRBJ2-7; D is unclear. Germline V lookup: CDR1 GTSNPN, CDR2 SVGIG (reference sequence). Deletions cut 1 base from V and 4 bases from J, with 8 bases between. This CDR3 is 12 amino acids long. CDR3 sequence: CAWSELVYEQYF. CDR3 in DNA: TGTGCCTGGAGTGAATTGGTTTACGAGCAGTACTTC.

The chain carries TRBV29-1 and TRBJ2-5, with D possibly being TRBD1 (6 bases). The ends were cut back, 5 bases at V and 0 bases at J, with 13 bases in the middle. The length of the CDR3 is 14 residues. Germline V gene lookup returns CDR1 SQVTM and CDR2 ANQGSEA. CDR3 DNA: TGCAGCGTTCTCCTCCAGGGGAACCAAGAGACCCAGTACTTC. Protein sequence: CSVLLQGNQETQYF.

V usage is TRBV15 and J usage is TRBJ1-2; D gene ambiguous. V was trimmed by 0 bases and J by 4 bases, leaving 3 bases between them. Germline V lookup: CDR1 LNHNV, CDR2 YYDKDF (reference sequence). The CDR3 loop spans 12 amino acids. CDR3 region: CATSRDPYGYTF. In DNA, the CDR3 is TGTGCCACCAGCAGAGATCCCTATGGCTACACCTTC.

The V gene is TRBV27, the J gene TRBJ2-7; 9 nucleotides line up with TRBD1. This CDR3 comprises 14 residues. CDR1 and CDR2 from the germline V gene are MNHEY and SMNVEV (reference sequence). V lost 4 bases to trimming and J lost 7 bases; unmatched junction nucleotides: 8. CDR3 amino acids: CASSWGRGQGEQYF. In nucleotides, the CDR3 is TGTGCCAGCAGTTGGGGTCGGGGACAGGGAGAGCAGTACTTC.

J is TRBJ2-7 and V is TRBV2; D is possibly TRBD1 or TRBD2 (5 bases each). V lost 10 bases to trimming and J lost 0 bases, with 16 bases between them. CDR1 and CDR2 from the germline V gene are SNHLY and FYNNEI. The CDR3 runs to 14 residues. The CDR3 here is CAISRGGPSYEQYF. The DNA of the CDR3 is TGTGCCATTTCACGGGGCGGCCCCTCCTACGAGCAGTACTTC.

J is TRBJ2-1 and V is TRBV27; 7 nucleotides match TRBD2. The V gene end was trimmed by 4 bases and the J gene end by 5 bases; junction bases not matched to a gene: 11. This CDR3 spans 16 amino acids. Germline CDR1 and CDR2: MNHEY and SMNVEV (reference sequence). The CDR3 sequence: CASSSTWDYLNNEQFF. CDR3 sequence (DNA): TGTGCCAGCAGTTCAACCTGGGACTACCTAAACAATGAGCAGTTCTTC.

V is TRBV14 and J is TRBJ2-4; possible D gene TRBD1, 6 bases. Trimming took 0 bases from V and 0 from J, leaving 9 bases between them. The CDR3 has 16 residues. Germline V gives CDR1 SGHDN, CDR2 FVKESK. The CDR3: CASSQEDSLAKNIQYF. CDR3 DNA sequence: TGTGCCAGCAGCCAAGAGGACAGTCTAGCCAAAAACATTCAGTACTTC.

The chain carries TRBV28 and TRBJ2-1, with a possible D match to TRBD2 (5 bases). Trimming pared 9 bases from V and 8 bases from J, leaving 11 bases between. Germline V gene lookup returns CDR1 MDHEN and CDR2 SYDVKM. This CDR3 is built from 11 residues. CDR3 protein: CASKRVYEQFF. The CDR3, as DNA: TGTGCCAGTAAGAGGGTGTATGAGCAGTTCTTC.

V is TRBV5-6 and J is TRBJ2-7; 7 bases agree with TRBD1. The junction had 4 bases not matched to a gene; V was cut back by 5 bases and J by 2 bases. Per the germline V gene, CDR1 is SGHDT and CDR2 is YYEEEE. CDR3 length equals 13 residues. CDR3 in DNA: TGTGCCAGCAGTCCTGGGACAGCCTACGAGCAGTACTTC. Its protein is CASSPGTAYEQYF. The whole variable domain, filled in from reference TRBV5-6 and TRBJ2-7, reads DAGVTQSPTHLIKTRGQQVTLRCSPKSGHDTVSWYQQALGQGPQFIFQYYEEEERQRGNFPDRFSGHQFPNYSSELNVNALLLGDSALYLCASSPGTAYEQYFGPGTRLTVT.

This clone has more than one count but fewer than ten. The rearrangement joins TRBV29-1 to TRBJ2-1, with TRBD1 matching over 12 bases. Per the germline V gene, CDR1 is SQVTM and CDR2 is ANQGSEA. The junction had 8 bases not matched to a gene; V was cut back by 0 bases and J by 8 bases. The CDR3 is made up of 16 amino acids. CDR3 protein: CSVEDGWGQGAHEQFF. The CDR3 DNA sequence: TGCAGCGTTGAAGATGGGTGGGGACAGGGGGCCCATGAGCAGTTCTTC.

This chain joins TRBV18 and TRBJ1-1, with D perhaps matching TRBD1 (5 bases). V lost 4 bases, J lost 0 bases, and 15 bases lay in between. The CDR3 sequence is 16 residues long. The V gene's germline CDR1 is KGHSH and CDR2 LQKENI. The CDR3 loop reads CASSQGESGMNTEAFF. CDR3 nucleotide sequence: TGTGCCAGCTCACAAGGGGAGTCCGGGATGAACACTGAAGCTTTCTTT.

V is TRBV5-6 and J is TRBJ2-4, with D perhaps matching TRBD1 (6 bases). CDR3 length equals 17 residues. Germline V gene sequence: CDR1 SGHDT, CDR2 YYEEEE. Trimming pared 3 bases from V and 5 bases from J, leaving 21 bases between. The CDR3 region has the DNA TGTGCCAGCAGCTACAGGGCCACGGCGAGGGCGGAAAACATTCAGTACTTC. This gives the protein CASSYRATARAENIQYF.

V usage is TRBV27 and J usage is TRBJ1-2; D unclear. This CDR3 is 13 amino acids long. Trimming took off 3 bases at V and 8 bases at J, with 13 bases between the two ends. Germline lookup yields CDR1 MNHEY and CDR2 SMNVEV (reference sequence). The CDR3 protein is CASSFSDLGGYTF. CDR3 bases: TGTGCCAGCAGTTTTTCCGACTTGGGGGGCTACACCTTC.

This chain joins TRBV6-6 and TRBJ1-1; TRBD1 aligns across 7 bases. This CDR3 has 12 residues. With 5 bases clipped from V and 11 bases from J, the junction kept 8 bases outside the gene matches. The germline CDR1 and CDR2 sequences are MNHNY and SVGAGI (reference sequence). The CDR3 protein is CASSHRGSGAFF. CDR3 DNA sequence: TGTGCCAGCAGTCACAGGGGTTCTGGGGCTTTCTTT.

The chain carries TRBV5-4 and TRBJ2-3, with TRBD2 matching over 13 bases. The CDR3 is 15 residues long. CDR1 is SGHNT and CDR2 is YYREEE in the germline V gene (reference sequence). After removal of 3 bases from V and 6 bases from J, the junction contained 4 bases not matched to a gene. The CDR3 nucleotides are TGTGCCAGCAGCTCCGGACTAGCGGGGGCCGATACGCAGTATTTT. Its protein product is CASSSGLAGADTQYF.